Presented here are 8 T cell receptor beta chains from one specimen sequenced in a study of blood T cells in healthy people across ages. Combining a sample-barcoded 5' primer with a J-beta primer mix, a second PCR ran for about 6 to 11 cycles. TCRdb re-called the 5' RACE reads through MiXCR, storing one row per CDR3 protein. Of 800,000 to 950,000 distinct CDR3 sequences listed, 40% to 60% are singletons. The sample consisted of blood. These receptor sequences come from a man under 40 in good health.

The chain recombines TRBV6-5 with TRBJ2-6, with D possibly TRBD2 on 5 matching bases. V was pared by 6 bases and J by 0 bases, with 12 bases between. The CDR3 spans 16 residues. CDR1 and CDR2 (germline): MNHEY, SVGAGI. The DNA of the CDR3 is TGTGCCAGCAGCAACGGACTGTTCTCTGGGGCCAACGTCCTGACTTTC. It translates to CASSNGLFSGANVLTF.

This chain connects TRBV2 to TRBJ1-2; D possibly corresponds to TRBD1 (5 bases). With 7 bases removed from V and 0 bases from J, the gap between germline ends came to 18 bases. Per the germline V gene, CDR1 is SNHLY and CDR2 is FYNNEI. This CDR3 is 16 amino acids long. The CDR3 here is CASISSFRDSNYGYTF. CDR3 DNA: TGTGCCAGCATCTCCTCCTTCAGGGATTCTAACTATGGCTACACCTTC.

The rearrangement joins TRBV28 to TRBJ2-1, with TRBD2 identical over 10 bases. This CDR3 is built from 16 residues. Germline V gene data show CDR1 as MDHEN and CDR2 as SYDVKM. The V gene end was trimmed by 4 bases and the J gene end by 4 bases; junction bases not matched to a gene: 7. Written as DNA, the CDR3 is TGTGCCAGCAGTTCTGCTAGCGGGGGCAATTACAATGAGCAGTTCTTC. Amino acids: CASSSASGGNYNEQFF. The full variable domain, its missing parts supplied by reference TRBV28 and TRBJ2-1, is DVKVTQSSRYLVKRTGEKVFLECVQDMDHENMFWYRQDPGLGLRLIYFSYDVKMKEKGDIPEGYSVSREKKERFSLILESASTNQTSMYLCASSSASGGNYNEQFFGPGTRLTVL.

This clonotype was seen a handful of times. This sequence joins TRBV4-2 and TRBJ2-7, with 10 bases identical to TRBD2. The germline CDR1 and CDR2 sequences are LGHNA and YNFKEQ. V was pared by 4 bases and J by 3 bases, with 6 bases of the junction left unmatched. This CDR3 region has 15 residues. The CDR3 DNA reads TGTGCCAGCAGCCCATCTAGCGGGGGCCTCTACGAGCAGTACTTC. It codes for CASSPSSGGLYEQYF.

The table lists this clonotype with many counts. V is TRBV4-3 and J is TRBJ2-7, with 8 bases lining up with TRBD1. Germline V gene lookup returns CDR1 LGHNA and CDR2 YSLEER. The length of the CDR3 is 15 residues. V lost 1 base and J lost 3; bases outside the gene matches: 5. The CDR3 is CASSQAMDRVYEQYF. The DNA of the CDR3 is TGCGCCAGCAGCCAAGCAATGGACAGGGTCTACGAGCAGTACTTC.

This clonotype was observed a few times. This CDR3 reads CSVEDGTGVADTQYF. CDR3 nucleotide sequence: TGCAGCGTTGAAGATGGGACAGGGGTGGCCGATACGCAGTATTTT. The chain recombines TRBV29-1 with TRBJ2-3; 10 bases agree with TRBD1. V was pared by 0 bases and J by 6 bases, with 6 bases of the junction left unmatched. Germline assignment: CDR1 SQVTM and CDR2 ANQGSEA. The CDR3 spans 15 residues.

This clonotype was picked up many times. DNA of the CDR3: TGTGCCAGCACGGAGAGCTACAATGAGCAGTTCTTC. It specifies CASTESYNEQFF. The chain carries TRBV12-3 or TRBV12-4 and TRBJ2-1; no clear D. Between the trimmed V and J ends, which lost 7 bases and 3 bases, there was a span of 7 bases. The CDR3 totals 12 residues.

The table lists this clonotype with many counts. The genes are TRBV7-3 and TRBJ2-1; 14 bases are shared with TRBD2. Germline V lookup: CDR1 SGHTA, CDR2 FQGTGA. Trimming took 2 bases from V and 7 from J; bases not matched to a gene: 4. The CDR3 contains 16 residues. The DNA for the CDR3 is TGTGCCAGCAGCTTAGGCGGGACTAGCGGGGGAAATGAGCAGTTCTTC. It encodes CASSLGGTSGGNEQFF.